The rows below give T cell receptor beta chains drawn from one sample of a study of T cell responses to AZD1222 COVID-19 vaccine. Sequencing used immunoSEQ multiplex PCR; TCRdb keeps in-frame clones, though not all of them. The repertoire holds 90,000 to 150,000 clones, 87% seen once, with 2% to 3% in the top ten. The sequenced sample was peripheral blood, obtained 28 days after the second AZD1222 dose. The source is an adult who received the AZD1222 COVID-19 vaccine. The CDR3 runs from the conserved cysteine through the conserved F or W. A D gene is named only where the DNA matches it firmly. Expanded clones are given a class, and other clones once, few, many or no size at all.

CASRSLLQPQHF	TGTGCCAGCAGGTCCTTATTACAGCCCCAGCATTTT	-	TRBV7-3	TRBJ1-5	-
CASRARTNEAFF	TGTGCCAGTAGGGCGAGGACCAACGAAGCTTTCTTT	-	TRBV19	TRBJ1-1	-
CASSSLTGGASRAFF	TGTGCCAGCAGCTCGTTGACAGGGGGCGCTTCTAGAGCTTTCTTT	TRBD1	TRBV5-6	TRBJ1-1	once
CASSGDRDNSPLHF	TGTGCCAGTAGCGGGGACAGGGATAATTCACCCCTCCACTTT	TRBD1	TRBV19	TRBJ1-6	-
CASSPSKRIGGGGRGSTDTQYF	TGTGCCAGCAGCCCAAGCAAAAGGATTGGAGGGGGCGGAAGGGGTAGCACAGATACGCAGTATTTT	-	TRBV3-1/TRBV3-2	TRBJ2-3	-
CASSQGRSGSGYGYTF	TGCGCCAGCAGCCAAGGTCGATCGGGATCGGGCTATGGCTACACCTTC	-	TRBV4-3	TRBJ1-2	-
CASSQPNYGYTF	TGTGCCAGCAGCCAGCCTAACTATGGCTACACCTTC	-	TRBV6-2/TRBV6-3	TRBJ1-2	-
CASSEGPQGNSPLHF	TGTGCCAGCAGCGAGGGGCCCCAGGGGAATTCACCCCTCCACTTT	-	TRBV9	TRBJ1-6	-
CASSSGRDSRAYGYTF	TGTGCCAGCAGCTCGGGGCGGGACAGCCGGGCCTATGGCTACACCTTC	TRBD1	TRBV5-6	TRBJ1-2	-
CASTTQVSGDEAFF	TGTGCCAGTACAACACAGGTTAGCGGTGATGAAGCTTTCTTT	-	TRBV19	TRBJ1-1	once
CAISTTGDTEAFF	TGTGCCATCAGTACGACAGGGGACACTGAAGCTTTCTTT	TRBD1	TRBV10-3	TRBJ1-1	-
CASSTSGGRNEQFF	TGTGCCAGCAGTACTAGCGGGGGTAGGAATGAGCAGTTCTTC	TRBD2	TRBV2	TRBJ2-1	-
CASSPSSYNEQFF	TGTGCCAGCAGCCCGAGCTCCTACAATGAGCAGTTCTTC	-	TRBV9	TRBJ2-1	-
CASRRGTGAGEAFF	TGTGCCAGCAGACGGGGGACAGGGGCGGGTGAAGCTTTCTTT	TRBD1	TRBV28	TRBJ1-1	-
CASSQDRPDGLYGYTF	TGCGCCAGCAGCCAAGATCGTCCGGACGGACTTTATGGCTACACCTTC	-	TRBV4-3	TRBJ1-2	-
CATGGDRETQYF	TGTGCCACCGGGGGGGATCGGGAGACCCAGTACTTC	TRBD2	TRBV24-1	TRBJ2-5	-
CASSYSPTGGDEQYF	TGTGCCAGCAGTTACTCACCGACAGGGGGCGACGAGCAGTACTTC	TRBD1	TRBV6-5	TRBJ2-7	-